One and the same sample provided the 6 T cell receptor delta chains below, sequenced in a study of Vδ1+ human thymocytes. Overall study findings and caveats: Thymic TRG and TRD repertoires appeared highly polyclonal.

For these receptors, no antigen is known. RNA was extracted from the cells and then reverse transcribed. Multiplex PCR used pooled V-gene forward primers and a constant-region reverse primer to amplify CDR3s. TCRdb fed the multiplex PCR reads into CATT to redo clone calling. The sample contains 70,000 to 90,000 delta-chain clones, 30% to 45% of which appear only once. The specimen was Vdelta1+ gamma-delta thymocytes from the thymus. This sample's subset: FACS-sorted CD3+ TCRalphabeta- TCRVdelta1+ TCRVdelta2- thymocytes. These receptors originate from a boy in the first two years of life who had congenital heart surgery.

This clone was observed a handful of times. V usage is TRDV1 and J usage is TRDJ1; 10 bases match TRDD3. Trimming removed 2 bases from V and 0 bases from J; junction bases left unmatched: 15. Germline V lookup: CDR1 TSWWSYY, CDR2 QGS. This CDR3 is 20 amino acids long. The CDR3 DNA is TGTGCTCTTGGGGAAGTCCCTACGACTGGGGGATGGGAGAACACCGATAAACTCATCTTT. This codes for CALGEVPTTGGWENTDKLIF.

J is TRDJ1 and V is TRDV1, with 7 bases fitting TRDD3. Germline V gene lookup returns CDR1 TSWWSYY and CDR2 QGS. After removal of 2 bases from V and 0 bases from J, the junction contained 24 bases not matched to a gene. CDR3 size: 22 residues. The CDR3 spells CALGEFGVGRRGYATYTDKLIF. The CDR3 DNA is TGTGCTCTTGGGGAATTTGGGGTCGGGCGGCGAGGATACGCCACTTACACCGATAAACTCATCTTT.

This chain connects TRDV1 to TRDJ1; the match to TRDD3 covers 11 bases. The trim removed 0 bases at V and 4 bases at J, leaving 16 bases unmatched. Germline CDR1 and CDR2: TSWWSYY and QGS. This CDR3 spans 20 amino acids. The CDR3 protein is CALGELPSNVLGDKVDKLIF. The CDR3 DNA reads as TGTGCTCTTGGGGAACTCCCCTCCAATGTACTGGGGGATAAGGTCGATAAACTCATCTTT.

The chain uses TRDV1 and TRDJ1; tentative D call: TRDD3 (6 bases). Between the trimmed V and J ends, which lost 2 bases and 1 base, there was a span of 20 bases. Per the germline V gene, CDR1 is TSWWSYY and CDR2 is QGS. The CDR3 is 18 amino acids. The CDR3 loop reads CALGEIPRLWGGTDKLIF. As DNA, the CDR3 is TGTGCTCTTGGGGAAATTCCCCGATTATGGGGGGGCACCGATAAACTCATCTTT.

This clone was picked up a small number of times. The V gene is TRDV1, the J gene TRDJ1; TRDD3 matches 7 bases. CDR3 length: 24 residues. V trimming: 5 bases; J trimming: 0 bases; junction bases outside the gene matches: 33. Germline V gene sequence: CDR1 TSWWSYY, CDR2 QGS. The DNA of the CDR3 is TGTGCTCTTGGGAAATCAAGCCGAGTCCCGTATGGGGGAGGATATTCATTGTACACCGATAAACTCATCTTT. Residues: CALGKSSRVPYGGGYSLYTDKLIF.

The chain couples TRDV1 to TRDJ1; D is uncertain. Trimming shortened V by 2 bases and J by 0 bases, and 22 bases separated the two germline ends. Germline V gene lookup returns CDR1 TSWWSYY and CDR2 QGS. The CDR3 is made up of 19 amino acids. The DNA for the CDR3 is TGTGCTCTTGGGGAAGCGGTCTGGTGCCTTGGTCACAACACCGATAAACTCATCTTT. Translation: CALGEAVWCLGHNTDKLIF.